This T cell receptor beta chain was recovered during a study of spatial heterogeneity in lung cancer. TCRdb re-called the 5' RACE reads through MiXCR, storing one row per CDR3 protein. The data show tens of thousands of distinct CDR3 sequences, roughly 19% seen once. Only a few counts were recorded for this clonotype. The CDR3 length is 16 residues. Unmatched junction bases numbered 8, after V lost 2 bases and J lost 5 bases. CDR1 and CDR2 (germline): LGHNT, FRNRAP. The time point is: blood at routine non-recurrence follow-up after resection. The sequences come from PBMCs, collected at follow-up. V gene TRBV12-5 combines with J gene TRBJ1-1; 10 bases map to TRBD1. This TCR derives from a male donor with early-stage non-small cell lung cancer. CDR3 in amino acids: CASGLSWTGGGTEAFF. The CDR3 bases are TGTGCTAGTGGTTTGTCCTGGACAGGGGGAGGGACTGAAGCTTTCTTT.